This T cell receptor (beta chain) emerged from a study of shared clonotypes between healthy human individuals. CDR1 is LNHDA, CDR2 SQIVND, per germline (reference sequence). Trimming removed 5 bases from V and 8 bases from J, with 3 bases in between. CDR3 size: 10 residues. General study points: Non-shared clonotypes displayed generation probabilities falling below those of clonotypes present in all four donors.

Template for every sorted-subset replicate PCR totaled around 210 ng DNA, roughly 30,000 T cell genomes. Profiled with immunoSEQ multiplex PCR; TCRdb holds only in-frame clones, not every one. The sample records about 870,000 clones, 90% to 95% being singletons. CD8 cells classed as naive were CD45RO-negative and positively selected for CCR7, excluding terminally differentiated effector memory CD45RA+ cells. This clone occurred a few times. No antigen is known for it. The sample taken for sequencing was naive CD8+ T cells sorted from blood. The TCR was taken from a man aged 25-45 years in good health. This rearrangement joins TRBV19 to TRBJ2-2; D is ambiguous. CDR3 nucleotide sequence: TGTGCCAGTAGTCGGGGGGAGCTGTTTTTT. Protein product: CASSRGELFF.